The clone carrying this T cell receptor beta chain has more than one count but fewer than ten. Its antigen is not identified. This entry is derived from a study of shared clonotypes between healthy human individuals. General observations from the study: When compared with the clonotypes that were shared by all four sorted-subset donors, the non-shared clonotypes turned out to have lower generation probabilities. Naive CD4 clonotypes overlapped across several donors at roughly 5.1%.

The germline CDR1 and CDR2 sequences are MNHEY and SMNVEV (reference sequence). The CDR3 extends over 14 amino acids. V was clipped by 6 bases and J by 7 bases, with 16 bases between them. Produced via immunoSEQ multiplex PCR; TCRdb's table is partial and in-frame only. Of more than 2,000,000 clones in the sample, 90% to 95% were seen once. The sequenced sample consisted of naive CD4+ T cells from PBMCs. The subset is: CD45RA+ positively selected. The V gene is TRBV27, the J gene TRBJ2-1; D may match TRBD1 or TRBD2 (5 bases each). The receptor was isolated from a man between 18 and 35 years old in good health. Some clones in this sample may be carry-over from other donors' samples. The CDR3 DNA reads TGTGCCAGCAGCCCGGGACGGTCTTATAATGAGCAGTTCTTC. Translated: CASSPGRSYNEQFF.